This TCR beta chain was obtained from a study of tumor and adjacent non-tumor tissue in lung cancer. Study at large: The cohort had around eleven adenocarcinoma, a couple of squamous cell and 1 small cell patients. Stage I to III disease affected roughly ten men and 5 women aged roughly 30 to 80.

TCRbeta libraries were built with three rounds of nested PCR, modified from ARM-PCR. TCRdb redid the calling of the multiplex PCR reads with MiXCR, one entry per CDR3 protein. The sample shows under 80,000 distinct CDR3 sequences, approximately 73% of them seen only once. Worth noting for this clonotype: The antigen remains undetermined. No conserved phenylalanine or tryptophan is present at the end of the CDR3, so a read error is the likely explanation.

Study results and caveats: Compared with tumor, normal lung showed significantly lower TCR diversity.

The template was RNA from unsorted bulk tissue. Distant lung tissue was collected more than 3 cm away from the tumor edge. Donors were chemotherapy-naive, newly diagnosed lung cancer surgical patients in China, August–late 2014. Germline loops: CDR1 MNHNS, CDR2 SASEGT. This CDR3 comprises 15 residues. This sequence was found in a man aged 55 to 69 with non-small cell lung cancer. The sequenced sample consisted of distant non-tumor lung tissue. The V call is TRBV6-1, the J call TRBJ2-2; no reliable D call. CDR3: CTISEPASNTGELFY. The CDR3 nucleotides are TGTACCATCAGTGAACCAGCATCGAACACCGGGGAGCTGTTTTAT.